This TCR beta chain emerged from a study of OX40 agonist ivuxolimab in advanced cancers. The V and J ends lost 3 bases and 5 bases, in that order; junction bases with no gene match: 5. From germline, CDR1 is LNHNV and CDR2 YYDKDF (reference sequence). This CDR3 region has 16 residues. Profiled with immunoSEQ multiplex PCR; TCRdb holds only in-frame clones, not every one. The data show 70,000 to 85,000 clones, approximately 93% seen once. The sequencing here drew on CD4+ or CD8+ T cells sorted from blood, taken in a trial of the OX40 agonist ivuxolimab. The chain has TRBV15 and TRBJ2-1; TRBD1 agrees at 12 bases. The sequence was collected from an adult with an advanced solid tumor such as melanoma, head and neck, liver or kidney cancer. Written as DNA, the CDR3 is TGTGCCACCAGCAGTTTGGGACAGGGGGCAAACAATGAGCAGTTCTTC. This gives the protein CATSSLGQGANNEQFF. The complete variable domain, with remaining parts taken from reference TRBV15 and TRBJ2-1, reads DAMVIQNPRYQVTQFGKPVTLSCSQTLNHNVMYWYQQKSSQAPKLLFHYYDKDFNNEADTPDNFQSRRPNTSFCFLDIRSPGLGDTAMYLCATSSLGQGANNEQFFGPGTRLTVL.